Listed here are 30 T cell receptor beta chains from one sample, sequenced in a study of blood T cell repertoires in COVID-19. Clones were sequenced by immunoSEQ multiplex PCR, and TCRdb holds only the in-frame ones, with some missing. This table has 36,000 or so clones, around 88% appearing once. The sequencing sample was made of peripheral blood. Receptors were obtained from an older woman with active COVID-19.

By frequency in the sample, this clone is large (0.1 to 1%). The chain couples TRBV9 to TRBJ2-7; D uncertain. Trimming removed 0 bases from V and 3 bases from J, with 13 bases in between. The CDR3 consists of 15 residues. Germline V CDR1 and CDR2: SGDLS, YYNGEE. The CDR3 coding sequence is TGTGCCAGCAGCGTAGCCCCGGGTCTACTCTACGAGCAGTACTTC. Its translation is CASSVAPGLLYEQYF.

DNA of the CDR3: TGCGCCAGCAGCCAAGACCCTAGCGGGGCACGTGAGCAGTACTTC. It is translated as CASSQDPSGAREQYF. V and J are TRBV4-3 and TRBJ2-7; 9 nucleotides match TRBD2. Germline lookup yields CDR1 LGHNA and CDR2 YSLEER. The CDR3 has 15 residues. Unmatched junction bases numbered 7, after V lost 0 bases and J lost 7 bases.

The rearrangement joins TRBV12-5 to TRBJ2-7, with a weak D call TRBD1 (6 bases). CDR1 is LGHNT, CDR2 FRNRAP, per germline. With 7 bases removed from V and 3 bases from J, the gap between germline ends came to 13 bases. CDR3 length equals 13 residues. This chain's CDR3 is CASAIDRYYEQYF. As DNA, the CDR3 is TGTGCTAGTGCCATCGACAGGTACTACGAGCAGTACTTC.

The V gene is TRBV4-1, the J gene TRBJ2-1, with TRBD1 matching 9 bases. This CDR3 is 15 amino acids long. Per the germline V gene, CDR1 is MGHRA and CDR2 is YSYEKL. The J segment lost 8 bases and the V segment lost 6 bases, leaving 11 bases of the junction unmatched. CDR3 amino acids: CASRPRTGVVDEQFF. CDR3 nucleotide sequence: TGCGCCAGCAGACCTAGGACAGGGGTTGTGGATGAGCAGTTCTTC.

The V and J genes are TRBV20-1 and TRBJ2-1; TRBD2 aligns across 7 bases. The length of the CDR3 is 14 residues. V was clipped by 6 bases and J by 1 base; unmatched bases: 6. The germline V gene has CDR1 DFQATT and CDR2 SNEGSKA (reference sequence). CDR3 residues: CSASTSVSYNEQFF. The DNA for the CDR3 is TGCAGTGCCAGTACTAGCGTATCCTACAATGAGCAGTTCTTC.

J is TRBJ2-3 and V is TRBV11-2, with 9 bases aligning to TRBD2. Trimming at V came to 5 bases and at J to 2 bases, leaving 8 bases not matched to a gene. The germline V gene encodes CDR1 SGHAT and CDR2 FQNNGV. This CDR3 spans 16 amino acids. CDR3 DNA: TGTGCCAGCAGCAGACGGACTAGCGCGACCACAGATACGCAGTATTTT. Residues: CASSRRTSATTDTQYF.

Written as DNA, the CDR3 is TGTGCCAGCAGCTTAACTGGCTCCTATAATTCACCCCTCCACTTT. Its translation is CASSLTGSYNSPLHF. The chain has TRBV7-9 and TRBJ1-6, with unresolved D. V was clipped by 2 bases and J by 0 bases, with 5 bases between them. Germline V gene data show CDR1 as SEHNR and CDR2 as FQNEAQ (reference sequence). This CDR3 is built from 15 residues.

CDR3 nucleotide sequence: TGTGCCAGCAGTGAAGGGGACTGGGGCAGGACCGGGGAGCTGTTTTTT. Translated: CASSEGDWGRTGELFF. This rearrangement joins TRBV2 to TRBJ2-2; weak D call: TRBD2 (6 bases). There are 16 residues in the CDR3. Germline CDR1 reads SNHLY; CDR2 reads FYNNEI. With 1 base removed from V and 5 bases from J, the gap between germline ends came to 14 bases.

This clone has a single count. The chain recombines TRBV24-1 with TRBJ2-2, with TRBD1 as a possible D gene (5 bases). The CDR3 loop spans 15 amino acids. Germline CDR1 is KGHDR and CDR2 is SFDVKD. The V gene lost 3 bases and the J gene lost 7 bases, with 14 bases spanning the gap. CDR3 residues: CATSDRTSSDGELFF. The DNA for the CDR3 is TGTGCCACCAGTGATCGGACATCGAGTGACGGGGAGCTGTTTTTT.

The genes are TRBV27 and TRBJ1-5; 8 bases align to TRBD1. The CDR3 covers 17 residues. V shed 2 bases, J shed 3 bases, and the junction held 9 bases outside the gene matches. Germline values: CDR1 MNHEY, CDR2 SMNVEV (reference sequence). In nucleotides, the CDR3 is TGTGCCAGCAGTTTAATATTCTCGGGACAGGTCAATCAGCCCCAGCATTTT. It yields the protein CASSLIFSGQVNQPQHF.

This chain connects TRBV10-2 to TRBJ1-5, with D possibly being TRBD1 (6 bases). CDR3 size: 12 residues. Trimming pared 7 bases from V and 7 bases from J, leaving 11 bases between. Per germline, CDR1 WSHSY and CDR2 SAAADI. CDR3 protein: CASTPGTQPQHF. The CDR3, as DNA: TGCGCCAGCACCCCGGGGACACAGCCCCAGCATTTT.

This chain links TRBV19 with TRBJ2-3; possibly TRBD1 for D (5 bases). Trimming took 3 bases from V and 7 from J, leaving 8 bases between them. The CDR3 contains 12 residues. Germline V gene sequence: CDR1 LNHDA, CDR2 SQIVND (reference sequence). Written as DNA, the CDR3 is TGTGCCAGTAGTATGCCAGGGAATACGCAGTATTTT. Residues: CASSMPGNTQYF.

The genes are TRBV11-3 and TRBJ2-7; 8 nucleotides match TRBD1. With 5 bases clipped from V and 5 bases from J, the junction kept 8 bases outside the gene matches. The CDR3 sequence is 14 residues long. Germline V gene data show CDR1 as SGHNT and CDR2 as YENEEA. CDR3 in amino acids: CASSGRQGINEQYF. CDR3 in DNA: TGTGCCAGCAGCGGCCGACAGGGGATTAACGAGCAGTACTTC.

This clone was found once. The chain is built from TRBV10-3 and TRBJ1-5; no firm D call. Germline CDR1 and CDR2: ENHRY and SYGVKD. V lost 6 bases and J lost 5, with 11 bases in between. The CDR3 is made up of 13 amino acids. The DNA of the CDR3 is TGTGCCATCAGCGAAAACGGGGATCAGCCCCAGCATTTT. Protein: CAISENGDQPQHF.

In DNA, the CDR3 is TGCGCCAGCAGCCAACGGACTAGCGGGGGGCCGGATGAGCAGTTCTTC. It specifies CASSQRTSGGPDEQFF. The rearrangement uses TRBV4-3 and TRBJ2-1; 14 positions match TRBD2. Germline assignment: CDR1 LGHNA and CDR2 YSLEER. After removal of 2 bases from V and 8 bases from J, the junction contained 5 bases not matched to a gene. The CDR3 sequence is 16 residues long.

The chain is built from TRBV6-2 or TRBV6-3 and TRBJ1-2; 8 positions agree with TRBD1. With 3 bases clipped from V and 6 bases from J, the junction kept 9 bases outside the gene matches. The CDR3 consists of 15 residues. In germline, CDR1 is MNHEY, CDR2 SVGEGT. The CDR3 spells CASSYSQGALDGYTF. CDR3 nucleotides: TGTGCCAGCAGTTATTCCCAGGGGGCCTTGGATGGCTACACCTTC.

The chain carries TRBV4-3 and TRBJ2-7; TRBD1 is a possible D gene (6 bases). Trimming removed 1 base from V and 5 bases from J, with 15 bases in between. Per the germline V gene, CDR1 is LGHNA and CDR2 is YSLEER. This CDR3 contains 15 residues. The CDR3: CASSQAHRTGNEQYF. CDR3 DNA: TGCGCCAGCAGCCAAGCCCACCGAACAGGGAACGAGCAGTACTTC.

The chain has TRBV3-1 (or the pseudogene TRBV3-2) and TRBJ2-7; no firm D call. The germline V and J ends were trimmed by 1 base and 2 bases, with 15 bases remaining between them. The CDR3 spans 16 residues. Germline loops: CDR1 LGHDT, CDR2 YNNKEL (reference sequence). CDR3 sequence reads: CASSQASSDKPYEQYF. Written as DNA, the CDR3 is TGTGCCAGCAGCCAAGCCTCCAGTGATAAACCCTACGAGCAGTACTTC.

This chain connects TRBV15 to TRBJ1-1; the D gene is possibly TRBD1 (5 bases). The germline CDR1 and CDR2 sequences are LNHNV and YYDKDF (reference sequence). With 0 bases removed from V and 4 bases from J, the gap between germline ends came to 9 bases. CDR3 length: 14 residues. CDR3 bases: TGTGCCACCAGCAGAGATCCCGGGGGCACTGAAGCTTTCTTT. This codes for CATSRDPGGTEAFF.

The CDR3 DNA reads as TGTGCCAGCAGCTCCTCCGGGACTAGCGGATCCTACGAGCAGTACTTC. This sequence encodes CASSSSGTSGSYEQYF. This chain links TRBV28 with TRBJ2-7; 11 bases match TRBD2. After removal of 6 bases from V and 1 base from J, the junction contained 8 bases not matched to a gene. The CDR3 spans 16 residues. Per germline, CDR1 MDHEN and CDR2 SYDVKM.

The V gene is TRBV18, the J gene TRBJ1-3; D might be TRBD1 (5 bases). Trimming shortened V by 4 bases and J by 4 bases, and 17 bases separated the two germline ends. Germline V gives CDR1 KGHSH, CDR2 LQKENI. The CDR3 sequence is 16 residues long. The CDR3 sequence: CASSRPGLQTGNTIYF. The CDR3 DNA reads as TGTGCCAGCTCACGACCGGGACTTCAGACCGGAAACACCATATATTTT.

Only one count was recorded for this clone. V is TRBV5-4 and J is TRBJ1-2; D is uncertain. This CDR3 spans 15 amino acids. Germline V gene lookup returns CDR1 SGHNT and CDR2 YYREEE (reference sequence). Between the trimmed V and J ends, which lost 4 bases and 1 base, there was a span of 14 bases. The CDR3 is CASSQDPGDNYGYTF. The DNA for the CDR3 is TGTGCCAGCAGCCAGGACCCGGGAGATAACTATGGCTACACCTTC.

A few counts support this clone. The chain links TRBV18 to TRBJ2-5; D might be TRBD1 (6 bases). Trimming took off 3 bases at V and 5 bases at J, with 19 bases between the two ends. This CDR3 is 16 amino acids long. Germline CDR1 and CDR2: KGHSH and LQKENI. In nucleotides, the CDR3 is TGTGCCAGCTCACCGGTGGGACAATCAAGTACTGAGACCCAGTACTTC. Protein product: CASSPVGQSSTETQYF.

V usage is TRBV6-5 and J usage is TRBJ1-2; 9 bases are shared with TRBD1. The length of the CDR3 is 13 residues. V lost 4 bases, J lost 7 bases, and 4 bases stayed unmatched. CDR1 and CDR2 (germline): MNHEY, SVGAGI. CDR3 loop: CASSWDRVSGYTF. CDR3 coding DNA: TGTGCCAGCAGTTGGGACAGGGTTAGTGGCTACACCTTC.

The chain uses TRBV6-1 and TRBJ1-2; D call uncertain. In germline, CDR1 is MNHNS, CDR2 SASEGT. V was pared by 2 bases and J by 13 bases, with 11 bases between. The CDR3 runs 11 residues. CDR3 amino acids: CASSESGVTTF. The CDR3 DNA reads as TGTGCCAGCAGTGAAAGCGGGGTAACCACCTTC.

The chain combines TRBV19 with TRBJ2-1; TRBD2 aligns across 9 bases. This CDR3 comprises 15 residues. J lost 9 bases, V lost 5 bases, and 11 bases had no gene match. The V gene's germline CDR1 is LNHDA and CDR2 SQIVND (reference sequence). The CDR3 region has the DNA TGTGCCAGTAGTCCGGGTGCTAGCGGGGCAGGTGAGCAGTTCTTC. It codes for CASSPGASGAGEQFF.

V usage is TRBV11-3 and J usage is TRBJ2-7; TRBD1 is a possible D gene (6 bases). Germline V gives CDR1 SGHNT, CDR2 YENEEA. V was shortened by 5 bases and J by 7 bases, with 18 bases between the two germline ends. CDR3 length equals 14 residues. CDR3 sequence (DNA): TGTGCCAGCAGCCACAGCGGTCCGAGGGGGGAGCAGTACTTC. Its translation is CASSHSGPRGEQYF. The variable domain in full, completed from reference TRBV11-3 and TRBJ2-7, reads EAGVVQSPRYKIIEKKQPVAFWCNPISGHNTLYWYLQNLGQGPELLIRYENEEAVDDSQLPKDRFSAERLKGVDSTLKIQPAELGDSAVYLCASSHSGPRGEQYFGPGTRLTVT.

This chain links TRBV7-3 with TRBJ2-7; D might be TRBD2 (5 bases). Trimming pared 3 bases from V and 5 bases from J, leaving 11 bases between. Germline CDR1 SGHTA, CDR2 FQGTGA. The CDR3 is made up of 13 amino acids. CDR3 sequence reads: CASSLTAGHEQYF. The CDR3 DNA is TGTGCCAGCAGCTTGACTGCGGGCCACGAGCAGTACTTC.

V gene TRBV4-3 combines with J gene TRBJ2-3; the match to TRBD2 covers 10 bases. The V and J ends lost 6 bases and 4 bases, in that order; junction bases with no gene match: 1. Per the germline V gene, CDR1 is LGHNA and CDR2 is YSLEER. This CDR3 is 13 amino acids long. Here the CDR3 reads CASRLAGADTQYF. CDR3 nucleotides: TGCGCCAGCAGGCTAGCGGGGGCAGATACGCAGTATTTT.

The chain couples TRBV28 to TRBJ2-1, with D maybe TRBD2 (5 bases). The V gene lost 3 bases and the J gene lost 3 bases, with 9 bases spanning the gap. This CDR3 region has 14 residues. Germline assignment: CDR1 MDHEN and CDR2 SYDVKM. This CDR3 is CASSFAGIYNEQFF. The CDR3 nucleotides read TGTGCCAGCAGTTTTGCCGGGATCTACAATGAGCAGTTCTTC.